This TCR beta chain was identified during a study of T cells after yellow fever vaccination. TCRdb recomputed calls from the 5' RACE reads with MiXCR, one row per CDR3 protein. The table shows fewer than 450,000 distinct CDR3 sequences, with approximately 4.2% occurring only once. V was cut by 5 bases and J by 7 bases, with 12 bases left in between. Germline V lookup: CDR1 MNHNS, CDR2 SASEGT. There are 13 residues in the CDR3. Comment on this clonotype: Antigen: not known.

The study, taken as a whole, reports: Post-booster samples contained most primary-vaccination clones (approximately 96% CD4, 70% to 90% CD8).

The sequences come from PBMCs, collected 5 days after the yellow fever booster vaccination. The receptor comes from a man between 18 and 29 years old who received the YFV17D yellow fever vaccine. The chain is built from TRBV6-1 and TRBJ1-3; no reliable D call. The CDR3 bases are TGTGCCAGCAGTCCTGTCTTGCAGAACACCATATATTTT. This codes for CASSPVLQNTIYF.